One and the same sample provided the 24 T cell receptor beta chains below, sequenced in a study of T cell clones after liver transplantation. The data were produced by immunoSEQ multiplex PCR, yet TCRdb's version contains in-frame clones alone and is incomplete. Of 95,000 to 130,000 clones listed, 90% were seen once; the top ten hold roughly 0.8%. This sample comprised CD4+ T cells from blood, obtained 12 months after liver transplant. These receptors all stem from a human patient who received a liver transplant. Some T cells may be provided by the graft donor.

V and J are TRBV11-3 and TRBJ2-1; D is ambiguous. CDR3 length equals 12 residues. The germline CDR1 and CDR2 sequences are SGHNT and YENEEA. Deletions cut 5 bases from V and 7 bases from J, with 9 bases between. The CDR3 DNA is TGTGCCAGCAGCCAAACACGTAATGAGCAGTTCTTC. It yields the protein CASSQTRNEQFF.

V and J are TRBV6-1 and TRBJ2-7; D is tentatively TRBD1 or TRBD2 (6 bases each). The germline V and J ends were trimmed by 6 bases and 3 bases, with 12 bases remaining between them. Germline V gene sequence: CDR1 MNHNS, CDR2 SASEGT. The CDR3 sequence is 13 residues long. In nucleotides, the CDR3 is TGTGCCAGCAGGCGGGACACCAACTACGAGCAGTACTTC. It encodes CASRRDTNYEQYF.

The rearrangement links TRBV6-1 to TRBJ2-7; 8 bases are shared with TRBD1. The germline CDR1 and CDR2 sequences are MNHNS and SASEGT. Trimming took 6 bases from V and 3 from J; bases not matched to a gene: 1. The length of the CDR3 is 12 residues. The CDR3 region has the DNA TGTGCCAGCAGGGGGACAGGCTACGAGCAGTACTTC. This codes for CASRGTGYEQYF.

The chain combines TRBV11-3 with TRBJ2-2; 9 positions match TRBD2. V trimming: 6 bases; J trimming: 5 bases; junction bases outside the gene matches: 4. The CDR3 totals 14 residues. CDR1 is SGHNT, CDR2 YENEEA, per germline. In nucleotides, the CDR3 is TGTGCCAGCAGGGGAAGCGGGAGGACCGGGGAGCTGTTTTTT. This encodes CASRGSGRTGELFF.

The genes are TRBV29-1 and TRBJ2-7, with no clear D. The CDR3 sequence is 13 residues long. Germline V gene data show CDR1 as SQVTM and CDR2 as ANQGSEA. V dropped 2 bases and J dropped 4 bases, with 12 bases sitting between them. The CDR3 DNA sequence: TGCAGCGTTGAATCGGGTCGAGGTTACGAGCAGTACTTC. It is translated as CSVESGRGYEQYF.

The chain uses TRBV18 and TRBJ2-7; D not certain. The V end lost 6 bases, the J end lost 2 bases, and 5 bases lay between the germline ends. CDR1 KGHSH and CDR2 LQKENI come from the germline V gene. CDR3 length: 11 amino acids. The CDR3 DNA reads TGTGCCAGCTCCTCCGCCTACGAGCAGTACTTC. Translated: CASSSAYEQYF.

This clone turned up a few times. V and J are TRBV29-1 and TRBJ1-2, with D maybe TRBD1 (6 bases). Trimming shortened V by 4 bases and J by 7 bases, and 16 bases separated the two germline ends. From germline, CDR1 is SQVTM and CDR2 ANQGSEA. This CDR3 comprises 13 residues. The CDR3 reads CSVVGGAGVGYTF. In DNA form, the CDR3 reads TGCAGCGTTGTTGGGGGGGCTGGTGTTGGCTACACCTTC. Drawing the rest from reference TRBV29-1 and TRBJ1-2, the complete variable domain is SAVISQKPSRDICQRGTSLTIQCQVDSQVTMMFWYRQQPGQSLTLIATANQGSEATYESGFVIDKFPISRPNLTFSTLTVSNMSPEDSSIYLCSVVGGAGVGYTFGSGTRLTVV.

This chain connects TRBV19 to TRBJ1-1; TRBD1 matches 8 bases. The CDR3 extends over 13 amino acids. Germline V gene sequence: CDR1 LNHDA, CDR2 SQIVND (reference sequence). Trimming took 4 bases from V and 8 from J; bases not matched to a gene: 6. The DNA of the CDR3 is TGTGCCAGTAGTAGAGGACAGGGATTAGAAGCTTTCTTT. As protein: CASSRGQGLEAFF.

V gene TRBV7-9 combines with J gene TRBJ2-5; TRBD1 matches at 8 bases. The length of the CDR3 is 15 residues. Germline CDR1 is SEHNR and CDR2 is FQNEAQ (reference sequence). The trim removed 4 bases at V and 5 bases at J, leaving 9 bases unmatched. This CDR3 reads CASSSGTGVQETQYF. The CDR3 bases are TGTGCCAGCAGCTCTGGGACAGGTGTACAGGAGACCCAGTACTTC.

The J gene is TRBJ1-2, the V gene TRBV5-6; 7 nucleotides align to TRBD1. Trimming removed 4 bases from V and 5 bases from J; junction bases left unmatched: 5. Germline loops: CDR1 SGHDT, CDR2 YYEEEE. This CDR3 region has 13 residues. The CDR3 sequence: CASSPWDSYGYTF. The DNA of the CDR3 is TGTGCCAGCAGCCCATGGGACAGTTATGGCTACACCTTC.

The rearrangement links TRBV5-4 to TRBJ2-1; tentative D call: TRBD2 (6 bases). V gave up 7 bases and J gave up 9 bases, with 14 bases separating them. In germline, CDR1 is SGHNT, CDR2 YYREEE (reference sequence). CDR3 size: 12 residues. The CDR3 DNA follows: TGTGCCAGCTGGCAGGAGGGATCTGAGCAGTTCTTC. Amino acids: CASWQEGSEQFF.

This chain links TRBV29-1 with TRBJ2-7; the match to TRBD1 covers 7 bases. V trimming: 4 bases; J trimming: 2 bases; junction bases outside the gene matches: 2. CDR3 length: 12 amino acids. The germline CDR1 and CDR2 sequences are SQVTM and ANQGSEA. CDR3 sequence (DNA): TGCAGCGTTGCCCAGGGGGCCTACGAGCAGTACTTC. The encoded protein is CSVAQGAYEQYF.

This chain uses TRBV2 with TRBJ2-7, with D possibly TRBD2 on 6 matching bases. Germline loops: CDR1 SNHLY, CDR2 FYNNEI. This CDR3 spans 15 amino acids. With 3 bases removed from V and 6 bases from J, the gap between germline ends came to 18 bases. Written as DNA, the CDR3 is TGTGCCAGCAGTGAGGGGCCGGGACTCCGGGGCGAGCAGTACTTC. Protein product: CASSEGPGLRGEQYF.

This chain connects TRBV15 to TRBJ2-1; D may correspond to TRBD1 or TRBD2 (5 bases each). The CDR3 runs 12 residues. Trimming removed 1 base from V and 9 bases from J, with 7 bases in between. Germline V gene data show CDR1 as LNHNV and CDR2 as YYDKDF (reference sequence). The DNA for the CDR3 is TGTGCCACCAGCAGAGTGGGACCTGAGCAGTTCTTC. Translated, it gives CATSRVGPEQFF.

This rearrangement joins TRBV9 to TRBJ2-7; 7 nucleotides match TRBD2. Per germline, CDR1 SGDLS and CDR2 YYNGEE. Unmatched junction bases numbered 12, after V lost 3 bases and J lost 0 bases. The CDR3 spans 17 residues. CDR3: CASSAGGERDPSYEQYF. The CDR3 DNA reads as TGTGCCAGCAGCGCGGGGGGTGAGCGGGATCCCTCCTACGAGCAGTACTTC.

This chain joins TRBV7-2 and TRBJ1-2; possible D gene TRBD1, 5 bases. Per germline, CDR1 SGHTA and CDR2 FQGNSA. V lost 4 bases and J 2 bases, leaving 11 bases between the germline ends. The CDR3 totals 14 residues. The CDR3 sequence is CASSSGRPNYGYTF. CDR3 nucleotide sequence: TGTGCCAGCAGCTCGGGACGCCCGAACTATGGCTACACCTTC.

The chain employs TRBV7-3 and TRBJ2-1; TRBD2 matches at 12 bases. The CDR3 totals 16 residues. Germline trimming cut 0 bases from V and 5 bases from J; bases unmatched to any gene: 2. Germline loops: CDR1 SGHTA, CDR2 FQGTGA. CDR3 sequence (DNA): TGTGCCAGCAGCTTAACGACTAGCGGGGGTCACAATGAGCAGTTCTTC. Translation gives CASSLTTSGGHNEQFF.

The chain employs TRBV6-1 and TRBJ2-4, with D hard to call. The CDR3 is 16 amino acids. Trimming took 3 bases from V and 0 from J, leaving 12 bases between them. Germline assignment: CDR1 MNHNS and CDR2 SASEGT. DNA of the CDR3: TGTGCCAGCAGTGACGGGCAGTCCCTAGCCAAAAACATTCAGTACTTC. Translated, it gives CASSDGQSLAKNIQYF.

This CDR3 is CASNPGLAGRGQYF. In DNA, the CDR3 is TGTGCCAGCAATCCGGGACTAGCGGGAAGGGGGCAGTACTTC. This chain connects TRBV7-8 to TRBJ2-7; 13 bases fit TRBD2. CDR3 length: 14 amino acids. V shed 7 bases and J 9 bases; nucleotides not matched to a gene: 9. From germline, CDR1 is SGHVS and CDR2 FQNEAQ.

This chain joins TRBV11-3 and TRBJ2-2; D is uncertain. The CDR3 loop spans 14 amino acids. V lost 0 bases to trimming and J lost 3 bases, with 5 bases between them. Germline V gene sequence: CDR1 SGHNT, CDR2 YENEEA. CDR3: CASSLDRDTGELFF. The CDR3 DNA sequence: TGTGCCAGCAGCTTAGATCGAGACACCGGGGAGCTGTTTTTT.

The chain carries TRBV18 and TRBJ2-5, with D unresolved. The CDR3 covers 14 residues. Trimming left V 2 bases short and J 2 bases short, with 9 bases between. The V gene's germline CDR1 is KGHSH and CDR2 LQKENI. The CDR3 protein is CASSPNRIQETQYF. The CDR3 DNA is TGTGCCAGCTCACCAAACCGGATACAAGAGACCCAGTACTTC.

The chain recombines TRBV4-1 with TRBJ2-2; D gene ambiguous. The germline CDR1 and CDR2 sequences are MGHRA and YSYEKL. The CDR3 sequence is 15 residues long. Trimming removed 1 base at V and 8 bases at J, with 14 bases between. The CDR3 nucleotides read TGCGCCAGCAGCCAAGTTCGGCCCCCCGGGGGGGAGCTGTTTTTT. This translates into CASSQVRPPGGELFF.

V is TRBV30 and J is TRBJ1-6; D remains unclear. The CDR3 is 15 residues long. The V end was cut by 3 bases, the J end by 7 bases, with 16 bases between. In germline, CDR1 is GTSNPN, CDR2 SVGIG (reference sequence). In nucleotides, the CDR3 is TGTGCCTGGAGAAAAGAGAGGAGAGGGAATTCACCCCTCCACTTT. Translated, it gives CAWRKERRGNSPLHF.

A single count supports this clone. The V and J genes are TRBV5-1 and TRBJ2-1; D call uncertain. V was pared by 0 bases and J by 5 bases, with 6 bases between. The germline V gene encodes CDR1 SGHRS and CDR2 YFSETQ. This CDR3 spans 13 amino acids. The CDR3 DNA sequence: TGCGCCAGCAGCTTGGTGCCGAACAATGAGCAGTTCTTC. It specifies CASSLVPNNEQFF.